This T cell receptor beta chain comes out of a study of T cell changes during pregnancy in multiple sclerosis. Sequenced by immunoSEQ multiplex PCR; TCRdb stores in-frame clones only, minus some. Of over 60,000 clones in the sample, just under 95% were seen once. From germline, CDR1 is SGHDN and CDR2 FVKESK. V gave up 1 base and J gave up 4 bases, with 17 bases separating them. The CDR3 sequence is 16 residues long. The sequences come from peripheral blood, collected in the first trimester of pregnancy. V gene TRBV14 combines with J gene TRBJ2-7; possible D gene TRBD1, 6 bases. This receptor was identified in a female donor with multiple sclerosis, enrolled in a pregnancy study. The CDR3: CASSQAGKGGRYEQYF. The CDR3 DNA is TGTGCCAGCAGCCAAGCGGGGAAAGGGGGAAGGTACGAGCAGTACTTC.